This T cell receptor beta chain came from a study of human T cells and chemical hapten exposure. Overall study context: Patch tests put 0.01% DPC on the upper back, read at 6 days.

The authors' processing: From approximately 21,000 to 630,000 TCRs were found per sample, with a median of around 100,000. TCRdb ran MiXCR on the RACE reads and lists one entry per CDR3 protein. It is TCRdb's table, rather than the study itself, that gives the V and J calls and clone size. This repertoire shows tens of thousands of distinct CDR3 sequences, approximately 10% found once; its top ten account for over 2%. Study-level results: No alteration of TCRs above 1 in 1000 frequency was seen with DPC sensitization.

This clonotype was observed at least ten times. The antigen is not known. Germline-derived CDR1 and CDR2 are MGHRA and YSYEKL. V lost 6 bases and J lost 1; bases outside the gene matches: 17. This CDR3 region has 19 residues. Time point defined: patch test 2, 6 weeks after DPC sensitization. The treatment here: therapeutic diphenylcyclopropenone sensitization with weekly scalp DPC. Someone pulled total RNA out of unfractionated whole blood. Sequences were derived from whole blood, sampled in connection with sensitization to the hapten diphenylcyclopropenone (DPC). This TCR was sampled from a man in his forties with alopecia areata. Some clones in this sample may be carry-over from other donors' samples. The genes are TRBV4-1 and TRBJ1-1; 10 bases agree with TRBD1. The CDR3 nucleotides are TGCGCCAGCAGGGGGAATATCTGGGACAGGGGAGGTCGGAACACTGAAGCTTTCTTT. It yields the protein CASRGNIWDRGGRNTEAFF.